This is a list of T cell receptor beta chains from one sample in a study of T-cell memory formation after mild COVID-19. TCRdb reanalysed the 5' RACE reads using MiXCR and keeps one entry per CDR3 protein. The sample carries hundreds of thousands of distinct CDR3 sequences, roughly 17% recorded once. What was sequenced was PBMCs or a T cell subset sorted from them (not recorded which). The receptors stem from an adult woman who had mild COVID-19 (a few samples of this study predate the infection). Cell type and time point are not known. CDR3s include the opening cysteine and the closing phenylalanine or tryptophan. D genes are given only for firm matches. A row's size may be missing; if present it is once, few, many or a size class.

j_call	v_call	d_call	clone_size	cdr3_aa	cdr3_nt
TRBJ2-2	TRBV5-1	NA	NA	CASSLSPGNGELFF	TGCGCCAGCAGCTTGTCTCCAGGGAACGGGGAGCTGTTTTTT
TRBJ2-1	TRBV18	NA	few	CASSPIGQRGYNEQFF	TGTGCCAGCTCACCAATAGGACAAAGAGGGTACAATGAGCAGTTCTTC
TRBJ2-5	TRBV7-7	TRBD2	NA	CASSPGTSGSSGTQYF	TGTGCTAGCAGTCCCGGGACTAGCGGGAGCTCGGGGACCCAGTACTTC
TRBJ2-1	TRBV13	NA	few	CASSGVAATTLNEQFF	TGTGCCAGCAGTGGGGTAGCGGCCACTACCCTCAATGAGCAGTTCTTC
TRBJ2-3	TRBV12-3/TRBV12-4	TRBD2	few	CASSPGGGFSDTQYF	TGTGCCAGCAGTCCCGGGGGGGGGTTCTCAGATACGCAGTATTTT
TRBJ1-3	TRBV7-2	TRBD1	NA	CASSSTRTGVGNTIYF	TGTGCCAGCAGCTCTACCCGGACAGGGGTGGGAAACACCATATATTTT
TRBJ2-7	TRBV25-1	TRBD1	NA	CASSRMGTGTYEQYF	TGTGCCAGCAGTCGAATGGGGACAGGGACCTACGAGCAGTACTTC
TRBJ2-7	TRBV12-3/TRBV12-4	NA	NA	CASGSLVEQYF	TGTGCCAGCGGATCTTTGGTCGAGCAGTACTTC
TRBJ1-1	TRBV2	NA	NA	CASTGGAEAFF	TGTGCCAGCACCGGGGGGGCTGAAGCTTTCTTT
TRBJ2-3	TRBV24-1	NA	few	CATSDWGATQYF	TGTGCCACCAGTGATTGGGGGGCTACGCAGTATTTT
TRBJ2-7	TRBV6-2/TRBV6-3	TRBD2	NA	CASRRLALPYEQYF	TGTGCCAGCCGGAGACTAGCGCTACCCTACGAGCAGTACTTC
TRBJ2-7	TRBV28	NA	NA	CASREARRAGQYF	TGTGCCAGCCGAGAGGCTAGGAGGGCGGGGCAGTACTTC
TRBJ2-5	TRBV5-6	NA	many	CASSLVREETQYF	TGTGCCAGCAGCTTGGTCCGGGAAGAGACCCAGTACTTC
TRBJ2-1	TRBV20-1	TRBD2	few	CSARGVGLAGVNEQFF	TGCAGTGCTAGAGGCGTGGGACTAGCGGGAGTCAATGAGCAGTTCTTC
TRBJ2-7	TRBV6-5	NA	NA	CASSFNREWHEQYF	TGTGCCAGCAGTTTCAACAGGGAATGGCACGAGCAGTACTTC
TRBJ2-3	TRBV12-3/TRBV12-4	NA	few	CASSRDPGADTQYF	TGTGCCAGCAGTCGCGACCCGGGGGCAGATACGCAGTATTTT
TRBJ2-7	TRBV6-1	TRBD2	NA	CASSEAPGTSGSFEQYF	TGTGCCAGCAGTGAAGCGCCTGGGACTAGCGGGAGTTTCGAGCAGTACTTC